The sequence of this T cell receptor (beta chain) was determined in a study of Ad26.COV2.S vaccination and SARS-CoV-2 variants (dated by TCRdb to the early 2020s). Regarding the research as a whole: Vaccine-arm donors came from COV1001, a multicentre, randomized, double-blind, placebo-controlled phase I-IIa trial of Ad26.COV2.S in healthy adults. Ad26.COV2.S was administered intramuscularly at 5 x 10^10 or 1 x 10^11 viral particles, either as a single shot or as two shots given 56 days apart. Investigators remained blinded to trial group allocation during experiments and outcome assessment. The TCR-sequenced set comprised around 30 samples: some 19 Ad26.COV2.S vaccine recipients, 5 placebo recipients and 8 SARS-CoV-2 convalescent individuals. Sequencing of the TCRbeta repertoire served to evaluate the specificity and breadth of SARS-CoV-2-reactive T cell receptors following Ad26.COV2.S vaccination. Participants in the trial were split at random into five groups of five each, receiving low-dose or high-dose Ad26.COV2.S once or twice, or else placebo on both occasions.

The full study reports these points: After vaccination, substantial breadth of spike-specific CD8+ and CD4+ T cell responses was reported. Vaccine and placebo recipients had comparable non-spike TCR breadth, which fits with the vaccine containing only spike. Ad26.COV2.S recipients had higher spike-specific TCR breadth than placebo recipients (P = 0.0014). The study was not powered to compare responses between vaccine doses or regimens. According to the authors, total T cell responses may have been underestimated by the TCR breadth and depth analyses.

Taken from the germline V gene, the CDR1 and CDR2 loops are SGDLS and YYNGEE. Cut back by 0 bases and 2 bases, the V and J ends lie 7 bases apart. Inclusive of the bounding cysteine and phenylalanine, the CDR3 is 14 residues long. The DNA shown is the 42-base CDR3, in frame from base 1. The immunoSEQ Assay was used to sequence TCRbeta CDR3 regions. After extraction, genomic DNA underwent amplification by bias-controlled multiplex PCR, followed by high-throughput sequencing. Per the source publication's procedure: Collapsing and filtering of sequences were performed to quantify the absolute abundance of each unique TCRbeta CDR3 region. Usable DNA was measured by amplifying reference genes present in all nucleated cells, and TCRbeta template counts were normalized to that usable DNA to estimate T cell fraction. Repertoire TCRs were annotated as SARS-CoV-2-specific by exact matching of V gene, CDR3 amino acid sequence and J gene to a known reactive TCR set. MIRA supplied the reference SARS-CoV-2 TCR set, which was filtered for enrichment in COVID-19-positive ImmuneCODE repertoires so that public or cross-reactive TCRs were removed. Using the MIRA antigens, annotated TCRs were further analysed by specific ORF or by position within an ORF. Depth was the summed frequency of annotated unique rearrangements, while breadth was defined as annotated unique rearrangements over total unique productive rearrangements. Two-sided Wilcoxon rank-sum tests were used to compare TCR breadth between groups. In TCRdb, the immuneACCESS table is reduced to in-frame sequences with V and J assigned. These tables do not hold every clone; where another copy was compared, an unresolved V gene accounts for under half, and the others remain unexplained. V and J calls and clone size are given by that table; D and trimming were obtained from the DNA. This sample gives some 350,000 clones in total; 70% to 90% of them show up just once. Of the sample, approximately 3.5% falls within the top ten clones.

In light of the paper, this sample's treatment or condition label describes: approximately 18 received Ad26.COV2.S at low or high dose, single or two shots; a few received placebo; per-sample allocation not given. For vaccine and placebo recipients, the sequenced repertoires came from samples collected on day 63 after the first injection. Cohort 1b enrolled about two dozen adults aged 18-55 years at a single site in Boston, USA, between 29 July and 7 August 2020. Ad26.COV2.S consisted of a replication-incompetent adenovirus type 26 vector by which a prefusion-stabilized SARS-CoV-2 spike protein from the original Wuhan strain was expressed. This clone was recorded once. Which antigen it targets is not known. No base qualities exist here, and no much larger clone lies one base off it.

Source: peripheral blood, taken in a trial of Ad26.COV2.S vaccine versus placebo. This chain joins TRBV9 to TRBJ2-3; no D segment can be confidently identified. The receptor was derived from a person between 18 and 65 years old who received the Ad26.COV2.S COVID-19 vaccine or a placebo. CDR3 loop: CASSVDKDTDTQYF. DNA sequence: TGTGCCAGCAGCGTAGATAAGGACACAGATACGCAGTATTTT.